The 6 T cell receptor beta chains below were found in one sample sequenced in a study of identical twins. MiXCR, applied by TCRdb to the 5' RACE reads, yields one record per CDR3 protein. The profile covers about 240,000 distinct CDR3 sequences, with 8% to 11% appearing a single time and over 8% taken by the ten largest. What was sequenced was memory T cells sorted from blood. The receptor set was obtained from a man aged 45-65 years in good health.

As for this clonotype: A much larger clone differs from this one at a single base, so this may be a read error. This chain uses TRBV12-3 or TRBV12-4 with TRBJ2-7; 7 positions agree with TRBD2. The CDR3 length is 14 residues. V lost 5 bases to trimming and J lost 9 bases; unmatched junction nucleotides: 13. This CDR3 reads CASSTPREGKRQYF. The CDR3 nucleotides read TGTGCCAGCAGTACCCCCAGGGAGGGCAAGCGGCAGTACTTC.

This clonotype was detected many times. The chain joins TRBV12-3 or TRBV12-4 to TRBJ1-5; 7 bases agree with TRBD1. The ends lost 6 bases at V and 4 bases at J; junction bases unmatched: 3. The CDR3 spans 13 residues. CDR3 loop: CASRSTGNQPQHF. CDR3 nucleotide sequence: TGTGCCAGCAGATCGACAGGGAATCAGCCCCAGCATTTT.

This clonotype was detected ten times or more. The gene calls are TRBV7-2 and TRBJ2-1; D gene ambiguous. The CDR3 spans 12 residues. Germline loops: CDR1 SGHTA, CDR2 FQGNSA. Trimming stripped 0 bases from V and 8 bases from J, with 5 bases between. CDR3 DNA: TGTGCCAGCAGCTTAGCTAGGGATGAGCAGTTCTTC. Residues: CASSLARDEQFF.

This clonotype occurred many times. The chain combines TRBV29-1 with TRBJ1-2; 7 bases map to TRBD1. Trimming removed 7 bases from V and 6 bases from J; junction bases left unmatched: 8. CDR3 length: 12 amino acids. Germline CDR1 is SQVTM and CDR2 is ANQGSEA. CDR3 loop: CSGLTGSHGYTF. CDR3 nucleotides: TGCAGCGGGCTGACAGGGAGCCATGGCTACACCTTC.

This clonotype was counted many times. The V and J genes are TRBV3-1 and TRBJ2-7; D is ambiguous. This CDR3 is built from 16 residues. Germline CDR1 and CDR2: LGHDT and YNNKEL (reference sequence). Trimming removed 0 bases from V and 5 bases from J, with 17 bases in between. CDR3 DNA sequence: TGTGCCAGCAGCCAAGATTCTATCGGGTGCCTCGACGAGCAGTACTTC. It translates to CASSQDSIGCLDEQYF.

This clonotype is medium-sized (0.01 to 0.1%). The chain employs TRBV4-1 and TRBJ1-5; 9 positions agree with TRBD1. Germline CDR1 is MGHRA and CDR2 is YSYEKL. The CDR3 spans 15 residues. V lost 3 bases, J lost 6 bases, and 6 bases stayed unmatched. In DNA form, the CDR3 reads TGCGCCAGCAGCCAGGCGGGACAGGGAGGTCAGCCCCAGCATTTT. Protein sequence: CASSQAGQGGQPQHF.